This T cell receptor beta chain stems from a study of beta chain features in type 1 diabetes (dated by TCRdb to 2016 to 2019). As for the study more broadly: Mean age, gender distribution, total cell number and subset yield did not differ between patients and healthy donors. A total of about 99,000,000 sorted cells were examined across all samples, and RNA yield correlated strongly with the number of cells per subset. In the study, recently diagnosed type 1 diabetes patients and matched healthy donors were compared on the TCRB repertoires of their sorted circulating CD4+ T cell subsets. Regulatory and stem cell-like memory subsets were obtained from only 8 patients and roughly eight healthy donors, while naive and central memory subsets were obtained from all 30 or so donors. The research as a whole found: Patients with type 1 diabetes made fewer insertions and deleted more nucleotides at VDJ recombination sites, implying thymic rearrangement abnormalities. Shorter templates might be favored by PCR, yet because patient and control samples were amplified and corrected together, any such skew would affect both groups equally. In all four CD4+ subsets, TCRB CDR3 length was moderately but significantly shorter in type 1 diabetes patients. The naive, central memory and regulatory TCRB repertoires appeared to resemble one another more closely among patients than among healthy donors. Only small numbers of individuals were included in the HLA sub-analyses, which left unresolved whether HLA type had any influence on TCRB rearrangement. Sequencing cDNA rather than genomic DNA could over-represent highly expressing activated cells, although activation and CD3 levels did not differ between groups.

All of the isolated RNA was reverse transcribed with the High Capacity cDNA Reverse Transcription Kit, so expressed TCRB transcripts were sequenced. Naive, central memory and regulatory T cell samples underwent deep immunoSEQ sequencing, averaging about 3.5 million total reads per sample. Sorted cells were lysed in RLT buffer, and RNA was extracted using DNase-treated RNeasy Micro or Mini kits according to cell number. Each cell subset was processed on its own to prevent cross-contamination, while patient and healthy donor samples were processed together. TCRB sequences were amplified from cDNA with the immunoSEQ multiplex PCR, producing 87-bp fragments spanning the CDR3 region. The amplicons were sequenced using the Illumina HiSeq platform. Per the original workflow: PCR bias was computationally corrected using synthetic template baselines, reads within Hamming distance 2 were collapsed, and singletons that could not be merged were discarded. By aligning reads against IMGT, V, D and J genes, CDR3 length, and insertions or deletions at six rearrangement sites were assigned. Within each subset, clonotype counts were normalized to sorted cell number, and only after that were true diversity and Gini coefficients computed with the tcR R package. The overlap coefficient, calculated on TCRB nucleotide sequences, was used to quantify repertoire sharing. TCRdb retrieved this table from immuneACCESS and kept in-frame rearrangements only. Not all clones are present; in checked studies, unresolved V genes account for under half, and no reason is known for the remainder. V and J calls plus clone size are reproduced from that table; the DNA served to infer D and trimming. This sample has roughly 180,000 clones in its table, and 7.8% of those were observed once. Approximately 0.93% of the sample rests with the top ten.

V gives up 0 bases and J gives up 1 base, and the segment between their germline ends measures 19 bases. The germline V gene yields SGHRS for CDR1 and YFSETQ for CDR2. The CDR3, from cysteine to phenylalanine, totals 18 residues. The sequence is cut down to CDR3 DNA, 54 bases in frame from base 1. As for this clone: It lacks a known antigen. It has no much larger one-base neighbor in the sample; base qualities were not kept.

Each donor gave one peripheral blood draw, roughly 120 mL on average, collected into heparinised tubes. A BD FACSAria II was used to sort naive, central memory, regulatory and stem cell-like memory CD4+ T cells with a panel that included CD45RO, CCR7, CD25, CD127, CD95 and CD27. All sorted populations exceeded 95% purity. PBMCs were separated immediately by Lymphoprep density gradient centrifugation and were stained directly, without being cultured. So that batch effects would be minimized, each experiment stained and sorted samples in pairs, pairing one healthy donor with one patient. The TCR originated in a woman aged 40-49 years with type 1 diabetes. Sample: central memory CD4+ T cells from blood. The rearrangement combines TRBV5-1 with TRBJ1-1; the D gene is perhaps TRBD1, from 5 matching bases. The DNA sequence is as follows: TGCGCCAGCAGCTTGGAGGGAGGGGCGCCCCTCCCGAACACTGAAGCTTTCTTT. The encoded protein is CASSLEGGAPLPNTEAFF.